These 32 T cell receptor beta chains were sequenced from one sample in a study of blood T cells in healthy people across ages. Sample-barcoded 5' priming and a J-beta primer mix drove a second PCR of about 6 to 12 cycles. TCRdb re-derived calls from the 5' RACE reads in MiXCR, one entry per CDR3 protein. This table holds 910,000 or so distinct CDR3 sequences, roughly 50% found once. Specimen: blood. The receptor set was obtained from a woman aged 55-70 years in good health.

This clonotype was seen more than once but under ten times. The CDR3 reads CASSLIASQETQYF. CDR3 DNA: TGTGCCAGCAGTTTAATCGCATCCCAGGAGACCCAGTACTTC. The rearrangement links TRBV12-3 or TRBV12-4 to TRBJ2-5; D unresolved. The CDR3 consists of 14 residues. V was pared by 2 bases and J by 5 bases, with 12 bases between.

This rearrangement joins TRBV3-1 to TRBJ2-5, with D possibly being TRBD2 (5 bases). Germline CDR1 LGHDT, CDR2 YNNKEL (reference sequence). The CDR3 sequence is 13 residues long. V was shortened by 3 bases and J by 5 bases, with 10 bases between the two germline ends. CDR3 loop: CASSHGDWETQYF. The CDR3 coding sequence is TGTGCCAGCAGCCACGGGGATTGGGAGACCCAGTACTTC.

This clonotype turned up a few times. This chain uses TRBV3-1 with TRBJ2-7; 11 bases map to TRBD2. The germline V gene encodes CDR1 LGHDT and CDR2 YNNKEL (reference sequence). CDR3 length: 16 amino acids. The V segment lost 3 bases and the J segment 2 bases; nucleotides outside the gene matches: 6. DNA for the CDR3: TGTGCCAGCAGCCAGCCGACTAGCGGGACCCCCTACGAGCAGTACTTC. As protein: CASSQPTSGTPYEQYF.

The gene calls are TRBV6-1 and TRBJ2-7; possible D gene TRBD1, 5 bases. The CDR3 consists of 14 residues. CDR1 and CDR2 (germline): MNHNS, SASEGT. With 2 bases removed from V and 7 bases from J, the gap between germline ends came to 15 bases. DNA for the CDR3: TGTGCCAGCAGTGAAAGGGGCAGTCTGGGGGAGCAGTACTTC. Translated: CASSERGSLGEQYF.

J is TRBJ2-1 and V is TRBV19; 8 nucleotides match TRBD2. Germline CDR1 LNHDA, CDR2 SQIVND (reference sequence). The junction had 3 bases not matched to a gene; V was cut back by 1 base and J by 7 bases. This CDR3 comprises 14 residues. The CDR3 DNA follows: TGTGCCAGTAGTATAGCGGGAGGGCCTAATGAGCAGTTCTTC. It is translated as CASSIAGGPNEQFF.

The CDR3 DNA reads TGTGCCAGCAGCCCTGACGCCAATGAGCAGTACTTC. This encodes CASSPDANEQYF. This chain links TRBV7-9 with TRBJ2-5; D gene ambiguous. V was cut by 5 bases and J by 11 bases, with 15 bases left in between. Germline V gene data show CDR1 as SEHNR and CDR2 as FQNEAQ (reference sequence). The CDR3 length is 12 residues.

The chain links TRBV14 to TRBJ2-1; the match to TRBD2 covers 9 bases. Germline CDR1 is SGHDN and CDR2 is FVKESK. This CDR3 has 15 residues. Trimming cost V 5 bases and J 10 bases; bases outside gene matches: 12. The CDR3 DNA follows: TGTGCCAGCAGCAAGGGACTAGCTAATAAGGGGGAGCAGTTCTTC. This sequence encodes CASSKGLANKGEQFF.

This chain joins TRBV7-8 and TRBJ1-2; D call uncertain. The CDR3 length is 14 residues. CDR1 SGHVS and CDR2 FQNEAQ come from the germline V gene. The V gene lost 5 bases and the J gene lost 5 bases, with 15 bases spanning the gap. CDR3 DNA: TGTGCCAGCAGCCCCCCCGAAGGACTTTATGGCTACACCTTC. Its translation: CASSPPEGLYGYTF.

This clonotype was seen a handful of times. V gene TRBV12-3 or TRBV12-4 combines with J gene TRBJ2-2; possibly TRBD1 or TRBD2 for D (5 bases each). The V end was cut by 7 bases, the J end by 3 bases, with 18 bases between. CDR3 length: 16 amino acids. DNA for the CDR3: TGTGCCAGCACTCCCCCGGAGGTGGGACACACCGGGGAGCTGTTTTTT. Its translation: CASTPPEVGHTGELFF.

This clonotype was recorded only once. V usage is TRBV25-1 and J usage is TRBJ2-6; 9 bases align to TRBD1. This CDR3 comprises 17 residues. Trimming took 5 bases from V and 1 from J; bases not matched to a gene: 6. The germline V gene encodes CDR1 MGHDK and CDR2 SYGVNS. Here the CDR3 DNA reads TGTGCCAGCAGTTTGCGGACAGGGGTATCTGGGGCCAACGTCCTGACTTTC. This codes for CASSLRTGVSGANVLTF.

This clonotype appeared a few times. The chain combines TRBV13 with TRBJ2-7, with a weak D call TRBD1 (6 bases). The germline CDR1 and CDR2 sequences are PRHDT and FYEKMQ (reference sequence). CDR3 length: 13 amino acids. The ends were cut back, 5 bases at V and 3 bases at J, with 11 bases in the middle. CDR3 nucleotides: TGTGCCAGCAGCAGACAGGAGAACTACGAGCAGTACTTC. Translating it yields CASSRQENYEQYF.

V and J are TRBV30 and TRBJ2-2, with D possibly matching TRBD2 (6 bases). The CDR3 has 13 amino acids. Looked up from germline, CDR1 is GTSNPN and CDR2 is SVGIG (reference sequence). The V and J ends lost 8 bases and 1 base respectively, with 11 bases between them. The CDR3 loop reads CAAPGVNTGELFF. In DNA, the CDR3 is TGTGCCGCGCCGGGAGTGAACACCGGGGAGCTGTTTTTT.

This clonotype was detected only once. The chain recombines TRBV30 with TRBJ2-1; TRBD2 is a possible D gene (5 bases). The V and J ends lost 1 base and 9 bases respectively, with 10 bases between them. The length of the CDR3 is 12 residues. In germline, CDR1 is GTSNPN, CDR2 SVGIG (reference sequence). CDR3 bases: TGTGCCTGGAGTGGGATAGGGAGTGAGCAGTTCTTC. It is translated as CAWSGIGSEQFF.

About this clonotype: One base away lies a much larger clone, so this may be a sequencing read error. The rearrangement links TRBV7-3 to TRBJ2-7; 7 positions match TRBD2. The V and J ends lost 5 bases and 7 bases, in that order; junction bases with no gene match: 11. The CDR3 is 14 residues long. The V gene's germline CDR1 is SGHTA and CDR2 FQGTGA. The DNA for the CDR3 is TGTGCCAGCAGCCTCCAACCTAGCGGCAATGAGCAGTACTTC. Encoded protein: CASSLQPSGNEQYF.

The chain has TRBV2 and TRBJ2-3, with D possibly matching TRBD2 (5 bases). Trimming pared 6 bases from V and 2 bases from J, leaving 15 bases between. Germline assignment: CDR1 SNHLY and CDR2 FYNNEI. The CDR3 spans 15 residues. The DNA for the CDR3 is TGTGCCAGCAGAACGACTGCAGCGGACACAGATACGCAGTATTTT. Its protein product is CASRTTAADTDTQYF.

J is TRBJ2-5 and V is TRBV28, with D uncertain. Gene TRBJ2-7 matches the end of the DNA better, so the J call may be wrong. The germline V gene has CDR1 MDHEN and CDR2 SYDVKM. CDR3 length equals 12 residues. The CDR3 DNA follows: TGTGCCAGTAGTCCCGATAGGCACGAGCAGTACTTC. This gives the protein CASSPDRHEQYF.

Turning to this clonotype: One end of the junction varies from germline; a read error may be responsible. The chain couples TRBV28 to TRBJ2-7; 10 positions agree with TRBD2. The germline V gene has CDR1 MDHEN and CDR2 SYDVKM. The CDR3 totals 15 residues. CDR3 loop: CVSTALAGATYEQYF. Written as DNA, the CDR3 is TGTGTCAGCACCGCGCTAGCGGGAGCGACCTACGAGCAGTACTTC.

This clonotype appeared a single time. One end of the junction is discordant with germline, which a read error may explain. V is TRBV29-1 and J is TRBJ2-7, with a weak D call TRBD1 (5 bases). This CDR3 has 13 residues. Germline CDR1 reads SQVTM; CDR2 reads ANQGSEA. DNA for the CDR3: TGCAGCGCTGAAGATTTACGCAGGGACGAGCAGTACTTC. Its translation is CSAEDLRRDEQYF.

This clonotype was found a few times. The chain joins TRBV11-2 to TRBJ2-6, with 7 nucleotides matching TRBD1. This CDR3 has 17 amino acids. Germline CDR1 SGHAT, CDR2 FQNNGV. Unmatched junction bases numbered 7, after V lost 5 bases and J lost 0 bases. CDR3 in amino acids: CASSPRQGFSGANVLTF. The CDR3 DNA reads as TGTGCCAGCAGCCCGAGACAGGGTTTCTCTGGGGCCAACGTCCTGACTTTC.

The chain employs TRBV7-2 and TRBJ2-1, with TRBD2 matching over 12 bases. Germline V gene lookup returns CDR1 SGHTA and CDR2 FQGNSA. CDR3 length: 16 amino acids. V lost 3 bases, J lost 7 bases, and 7 bases stayed unmatched. In DNA form, the CDR3 reads TGTGCCAGCAGCTTTTCCTGGCTAGCGGGAGGGAATGAGCAGTTCTTC. Translating gives CASSFSWLAGGNEQFF.

This chain connects TRBV28 to TRBJ2-2; 9 nucleotides agree with TRBD1. Germline V gives CDR1 MDHEN, CDR2 SYDVKM. This CDR3 region has 15 residues. Trimming at V came to 1 base and at J to 4 bases, leaving 1 base not matched to a gene. The CDR3 region is CASSLLGQGTGELFF. DNA of the CDR3: TGTGCCAGCAGTTTATTGGGACAGGGCACCGGGGAGCTGTTTTTT.

The chain recombines TRBV21-1 with TRBJ2-7. TRBV21-1 is listed as a pseudogene. This CDR3 contains 13 residues. This chain's CDR3 is CASSNRRPYEQYF. In nucleotides, the CDR3 is TGTGCCAGCAGCAACCGACGCCCCTACGAGCAGTACTTC.

The rearrangement links TRBV12-3 or TRBV12-4 to TRBJ2-1, with 10 bases matching TRBD1. The V segment lost 6 bases and the J segment 2 bases; nucleotides outside the gene matches: 7. This CDR3 is built from 16 residues. The CDR3, as DNA: TGTGCCAGCAGATTCACCGGGACAGGGGCCTACAATGAGCAGTTCTTC. This translates into CASRFTGTGAYNEQFF.

The gene calls are TRBV21-1 and TRBJ2-3. TRBV21-1 is tagged as a pseudogene. The CDR3 contains 15 residues. CDR3 nucleotide sequence: TGTGCCAGCTGCATACTCCGGAGAAGCACAGATACGCAGTATTTT. Encoded protein: CASCILRRSTDTQYF.

The chain combines TRBV6-2 or TRBV6-3 with TRBJ2-2; D unresolved. Near its end, the DNA agrees better with TRBJ1-5, so the J call may be wrong. This CDR3 is built from 15 residues. Germline values: CDR1 MNHEY, CDR2 SVGEGT. The DNA for the CDR3 is TGTGCCAGCAGTTTTCGCCTTCTTGAAGTCCAGCCCCAGCATTTT. Amino acids: CASSFRLLEVQPQHF.

This clonotype was detected only once. The gene calls are TRBV4-1 and TRBJ2-6; no definite D call. The germline gives CDR1 MGHRA, CDR2 YSYEKL. V lost 1 base and J lost 0, with 10 bases in between. CDR3 length: 17 residues. The CDR3 nucleotides read TGCGCCAGCAGCCAAGTTGGTGGAGCCTCTGGGGCCAACGTCCTGACTTTC. Its protein is CASSQVGGASGANVLTF.

This clonotype was detected only a few times. The chain employs TRBV7-9 and TRBJ2-5; weak D call: TRBD2 (6 bases). V was trimmed by 4 bases and J by 5 bases, leaving 23 bases between them. Germline lookup yields CDR1 SEHNR and CDR2 FQNEAQ (reference sequence). This CDR3 region has 17 residues. DNA for the CDR3: TGTGCCAGCAGCTCGATAAAGACCGGGGGTCGTTGGGAGACCCAGTACTTC. This gives the protein CASSSIKTGGRWETQYF.

This chain joins TRBV12-3 or TRBV12-4 and TRBJ2-1, with D perhaps matching TRBD1 or TRBD2 (7 bases each). The CDR3 is 12 amino acids. Deletions cut 0 bases from V and 15 bases from J, with 12 bases between. The CDR3 bases are TGTGCCAGCAGTTTAGCTCAGGGGGGGCCGTTCTTC. Translating gives CASSLAQGGPFF.

This clonotype came up a few times. V usage is TRBV28 and J usage is TRBJ2-1, with D possibly being TRBD2 (5 bases). V lost 2 bases to trimming and J lost 2 bases, with 7 bases between them. This CDR3 contains 14 residues. Germline lookup yields CDR1 MDHEN and CDR2 SYDVKM. CDR3 sequence: CASSLRGTYNEQFF. DNA of the CDR3: TGTGCCAGCAGTTTAAGAGGGACCTACAATGAGCAGTTCTTC. The whole variable domain, remainder taken from reference TRBV28 and TRBJ2-1, is DVKVTQSSRYLVKRTGEKVFLECVQDMDHENMFWYRQDPGLGLRLIYFSYDVKMKEKGDIPEGYSVSREKKERFSLILESASTNQTSMYLCASSLRGTYNEQFFGPGTRLTVL.

Only a few counts were recorded for this clonotype. The chain recombines TRBV20-1 with TRBJ2-5; possibly TRBD2 for D (5 bases). Germline CDR1 DFQATT, CDR2 SNEGSKA (reference sequence). This CDR3 contains 15 residues. V gave up 4 bases and J gave up 2 bases, with 17 bases separating them. DNA for the CDR3: TGCAGTGCTACGGGGTGGGCCCCTCAACAAGAGACCCAGTACTTC. Amino acid sequence: CSATGWAPQQETQYF.

This clonotype has more than one count but fewer than ten. The rearrangement uses TRBV27 and TRBJ2-4; TRBD1 matches at 10 bases. The CDR3 runs to 18 residues. V was pared by 0 bases and J by 1 base, with 6 bases of the junction left unmatched. CDR1 and CDR2 (germline): MNHEY, SMNVEV (reference sequence). CDR3 residues: CASSLSFPGQGAKNIQYF. As DNA, the CDR3 is TGTGCCAGCAGTTTATCCTTTCCGGGACAGGGGGCCAAAAACATTCAGTACTTC.

A word on this clonotype: Just one base apart from a much larger clone, this may be a read error. The gene calls are TRBV28 and TRBJ1-2, with 7 bases that match TRBD1. The ends lost 11 bases at V and 8 bases at J; junction bases unmatched: 14. The CDR3 consists of 13 residues. Germline CDR1 is MDHEN and CDR2 is SYDVKM. CDR3 sequence (DNA): TGTGCCGGCCAAGACAGGGCTGTGCCGGGCTACACCTTC. It encodes CAGQDRAVPGYTF.